The following is a T cell receptor (beta chain) sequence with its context. What this receptor recognizes is not known. No quality values exist for individual bases; no much larger clone is one base distant. In the ViraFEST assay, PBMC were stimulated with viral peptide pools, and TCR sequencing was then used to find antigen-specific CD4+ T cell clonotypes based on their expansion. After less than eleven days of culture, CD4+ T cells were isolated with the EasySep CD4+ T cell isolation kit. Negative nucleocapsid antibody results before and after vaccination confirmed that the healthy vaccine recipients had no prior SARS-CoV-2 infection. Roughly 2 million PBMC per well were cultured in IMDM with about 4.8% human AB serum, 10 IU/ml IL-2 and gentamicin, plus 10 ug/ml peptides. On days 3 and 7, half of the culture medium was replaced with fresh IL-2-containing medium. Each peptide stimulation condition was cultured in triplicate wells unless otherwise noted. Using Ficoll-Paque Plus gradient centrifugation, PBMC were separated from whole blood and then either used fresh or cryopreserved at -140C. Overlapping peptide pools spanned the spike proteins of SARS-CoV-2 and the common cold coronaviruses HCoV-NL63, HCoV-OC43 and HCoV-229E. The QIAamp micro DNA kit was used to extract genomic DNA from the cultured CD4+ T cells.

The data originate from a study of vaccination effects on CD4 cells after COVID-19 (dated by TCRdb to the early 2020s). With regard to the full study: Two doses of either the BNT162b2 or the mRNA-1273 mRNA SARS-CoV-2 vaccine were administered to participants. In both COVID-19 convalescent patients and infection-naive vaccine recipients, the study compared SARS-CoV-2 spike-specific CD4+ TCR repertoires from before mRNA vaccination with those from after it. The full study included over 8 COVID-19 convalescent patients and a handful of SARS-CoV-2-naive healthy vaccine recipients. Cultures from other donors in the study were sequenced with the Oncomine TCR Beta short-read assay on an Illumina iSeq 100.

Findings and caveats that apply to the study as a whole: Marked clonal contraction was observed in both infection-induced and vaccine-induced clones at late post-vaccination timepoints, consistent with waning T cell responses. Among healthy vaccine recipients, nearly all vaccine-induced clones were SARS-CoV-2 mono-reactive, and only 1 of 255 was cross-reactive with common cold coronaviruses. Limitations of the study were the small number of convalescent patients and the absence of early post-infection timepoints.

As encoded in the germline V gene, CDR1 is MNHEY while CDR2 is SVGEGT. The CDR3 goes from the cysteine to the phenylalanine over 15 residues. The sequence is cut down to CDR3 DNA, 45 bases in frame from base 1. Trimming at the junction amounts to 1 base on V and 1 base on J, and the germline ends lie 8 bases apart. Receptors were amplified or captured by the immunoSEQ multiplex PCR assay. TCR beta CDR3 sequencing was performed on DNA from the cultured, isolated CD4+ T cells. In the paper's pipeline: The analysis removed non-productive TCR sequences, trimmed reads to the CDR3 region, and retained only CDR3s that were 7 or more amino acids long. The MANAFEST web app was used to pick out antigen-specific clonotypes by comparing their expansion in peptide wells with that in reference cultures. To count as positive, a clone had to show expansion at FDR<0.05 compared with the reference and with all other wells, an odds ratio above 5, and a frequency above 0.1% in two replicate wells. A clonotype was defined as cross-reactive if the clonotype was significantly expanded both in SARS-CoV-2 spike wells and in at least one common cold coronavirus spike condition. Levenshtein distance calculated with the stringdist R package was used to assess CDR3 similarity, and unrooted trees were constructed with ape in R 3.6.1. The immuneACCESS repertoire file appears here via TCRdb, limited to in-frame rearrangements. These files lack a portion of the clones; in checked studies, under half of the deficit traces to unresolved V genes, and the cause of the others is not known. The V and J calls and clone size come from that table; D and trimming were worked out from the DNA. The sample records about 27,000 clones, roughly 68% of which are singletons. Roughly 22% of the sample belongs to the ten largest clones.

The sequence was collected from a human donor who received a COVID-19 vaccine. The chain is assembled from TRBV6-2 or TRBV6-3 and TRBJ1-5, with no confident D gene call. The input for sequencing was CD4+ T cells from PBMCs cultured with HCoV-NL63 spike peptides, taken before COVID-19 vaccination. The cell subset or site label of this sample denotes: HCoV-NL63 spike overlapping peptide pool stimulation. Here the CDR3 is given as CASSYWGSSNQPQHF. The DNA sequence is as follows: TGTGCCAGCAGTTACTGGGGATCGAGCAATCAGCCCCAGCATTTT.